One and the same sample provided the 9 T cell receptor beta chains below, sequenced in a study of T cell responses to AZD1222 COVID-19 vaccine. TCRdb's copy holds only in-frame clones and misses some; the assay was immunoSEQ multiplex PCR. Among 100,000 to 120,000 clones listed, roughly four fifths were seen once. The sample consisted of peripheral blood, taken on day 0 of AZD1222 vaccination. Receptors originate from an adult in good health.

This rearrangement joins TRBV4-1 to TRBJ1-6, with D possibly being TRBD1 (5 bases). This CDR3 comprises 16 residues. The V end lost 4 bases, the J end lost 4 bases, and 14 bases lay between the germline ends. Germline V gene data show CDR1 as MGHRA and CDR2 as YSYEKL. In DNA, the CDR3 is TGCGCCAGCAGCCGCGACAGCCGACCGTATAATTCACCCCTCCACTTT. As protein: CASSRDSRPYNSPLHF.

This clone has only one observation. Other DNA sequences in the same sample also yield this CDR3. J is TRBJ2-6 and V is TRBV6-2 or TRBV6-3, with D perhaps assigned TRBD1 or TRBD2 (5 bases each). The germline V gene has CDR1 MNHEY and CDR2 SVGEGT. Trimming took off 2 bases at V and 0 bases at J, with 5 bases between the two ends. The CDR3 is 15 amino acids. DNA for the CDR3: TGTGCCAGCAGTTACGGGGGCTCTGGGGCCAACGTCCTGACTTTC. Its translation: CASSYGGSGANVLTF.

The CDR3 DNA is TGTGCCAGCAGTTTAGACAGGGGTAACAATCAGCCCCAGCATTTT. Amino acids: CASSLDRGNNQPQHF. The chain links TRBV28 to TRBJ1-5; 8 nucleotides agree with TRBD1. V lost 2 bases and J lost 3; bases outside the gene matches: 3. In germline, CDR1 is MDHEN, CDR2 SYDVKM. The CDR3 covers 15 residues.

J is TRBJ2-7 and V is TRBV4-1; a possible D gene is TRBD1 (6 bases). This CDR3 comprises 14 residues. Per the germline V gene, CDR1 is MGHRA and CDR2 is YSYEKL. Trimming shortened V by 4 bases and J by 3 bases, and 13 bases separated the two germline ends. The CDR3 DNA reads TGCGCCAGCAGCCCCGCGACAGGACGCTACGAGCAGTACTTC. Translated: CASSPATGRYEQYF.

V and J are TRBV9 and TRBJ1-4; TRBD1 matches at 12 bases. CDR1 SGDLS and CDR2 YYNGEE come from the germline V gene. This CDR3 contains 17 residues. V was clipped by 0 bases and J by 8 bases; unmatched bases: 8. The CDR3 reads CASSVGGTGGFGEKLFF. The CDR3 region has the DNA TGTGCCAGCAGCGTAGGCGGGACAGGGGGCTTTGGGGAAAAACTGTTTTTT.

Only one count was recorded for this clone. The chain recombines TRBV5-1 with TRBJ2-7, with 8 bases matching TRBD2. J was trimmed by 7 bases and V by 2 bases; bases with no gene match: 14. Germline values: CDR1 SGHRS, CDR2 YFSETQ. This CDR3 has 16 residues. CDR3: CASSFPPGVAGKEQYF. CDR3 DNA: TGCGCCAGCAGCTTCCCCCCAGGGGTAGCGGGAAAGGAGCAGTACTTC. Using reference TRBV5-1 and TRBJ2-7 for the parts outside the CDR3, the full variable domain is KAGVTQTPRYLIKTRGQQVTLSCSPISGHRSVSWYQQTPGQGLQFLFEYFSETQRNKGNFPGRFSGRQFSNSRSEMNVSTLELGDSALYLCASSFPPGVAGKEQYFGPGTRLTVT.

The CDR3 region is CASSLAPGAMNTEAFF. The CDR3 region has the DNA TGCGCCAGCAGCTTGGCTCCAGGGGCTATGAACACTGAAGCTTTCTTT. V usage is TRBV5-1 and J usage is TRBJ1-1, with D possibly being TRBD1 (6 bases). The CDR3 contains 16 residues. The V end was cut by 0 bases, the J end by 0 bases, with 12 bases between. The germline V gene encodes CDR1 SGHRS and CDR2 YFSETQ.

This clone came up a few times. The V gene is TRBV28, the J gene TRBJ1-4; D ambiguous. This CDR3 has 16 amino acids. With 2 bases removed from V and 7 bases from J, the gap between germline ends came to 17 bases. CDR1 MDHEN and CDR2 SYDVKM come from the germline V gene. The CDR3 sequence: CASSLIGVTNSEKLFF. CDR3 bases: TGTGCCAGCAGTTTAATAGGAGTCACCAATAGTGAAAAACTGTTTTTT.

J is TRBJ2-3 and V is TRBV5-4, with 10 bases that match TRBD1. Trimming removed 0 bases from V and 1 base from J; junction bases left unmatched: 5. The CDR3 has 17 amino acids. Looked up from germline, CDR1 is SGHNT and CDR2 is YYREEE (reference sequence). The CDR3 spells CASSLASGTGGTDTQYF. CDR3 DNA sequence: TGTGCCAGCAGCTTGGCCTCCGGGACAGGGGGCACAGATACGCAGTATTTT. The full variable domain, rest sourced from reference TRBV5-4 and TRBJ2-3, is ETGVTQSPTHLIKTRGQQVTLRCSSQSGHNTVSWYQQALGQGPQFIFQYYREEENGRGNFPPRFSGLQFPNYSSELNVNALELDDSALYLCASSLASGTGGTDTQYFGPGTRLTVL.